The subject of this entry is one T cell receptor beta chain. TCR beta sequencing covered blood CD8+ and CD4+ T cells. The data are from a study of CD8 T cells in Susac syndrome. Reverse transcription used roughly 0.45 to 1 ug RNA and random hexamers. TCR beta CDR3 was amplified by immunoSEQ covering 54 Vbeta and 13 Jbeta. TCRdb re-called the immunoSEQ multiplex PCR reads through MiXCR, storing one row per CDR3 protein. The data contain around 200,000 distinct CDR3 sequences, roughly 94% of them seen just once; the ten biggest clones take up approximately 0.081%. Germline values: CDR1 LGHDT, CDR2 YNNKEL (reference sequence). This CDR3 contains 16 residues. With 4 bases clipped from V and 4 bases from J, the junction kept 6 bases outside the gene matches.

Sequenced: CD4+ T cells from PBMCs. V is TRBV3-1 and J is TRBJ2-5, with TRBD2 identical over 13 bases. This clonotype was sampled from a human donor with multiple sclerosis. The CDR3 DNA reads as TGTGCCAGCAGCCTCTGGACTAGCGGGGGTCTAGAGACCCAGTACTTC. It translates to CASSLWTSGGLETQYF.